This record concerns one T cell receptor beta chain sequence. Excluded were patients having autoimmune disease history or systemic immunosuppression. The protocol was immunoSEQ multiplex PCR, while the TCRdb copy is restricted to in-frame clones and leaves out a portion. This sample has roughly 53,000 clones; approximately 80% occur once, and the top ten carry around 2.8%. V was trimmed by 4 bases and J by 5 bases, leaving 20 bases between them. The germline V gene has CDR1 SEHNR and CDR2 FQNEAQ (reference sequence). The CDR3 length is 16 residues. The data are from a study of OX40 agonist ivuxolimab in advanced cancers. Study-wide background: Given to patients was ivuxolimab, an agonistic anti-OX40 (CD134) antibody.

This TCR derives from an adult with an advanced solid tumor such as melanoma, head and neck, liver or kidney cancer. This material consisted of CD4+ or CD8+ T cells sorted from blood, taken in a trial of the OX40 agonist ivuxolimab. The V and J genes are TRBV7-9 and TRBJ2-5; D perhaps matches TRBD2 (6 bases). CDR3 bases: TGTGCCAGCAGCTCAAGGACTATCTCTAAAAGGGAGACCCAGTACTTC. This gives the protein CASSSRTISKRETQYF.